The T cell receptor (beta chain) under discussion was sequenced for a study of cytomegalovirus exposure and HLA in healthy donors. With 60 Vbeta and 13 Jbeta primers, the PCR was carried out. TCRdb's table, derived via immunoSEQ multiplex PCR, lists solely in-frame clones and lacks some. The sample lists over 150,000 clones, about 80% occurring once. This CDR3 is built from 15 residues. From germline, CDR1 is SGHNT and CDR2 YYREEE (reference sequence). V dropped 4 bases and J dropped 4 bases, with 15 bases sitting between them. The sample comprised PBMCs. The chain has TRBV5-4 and TRBJ2-1, with D maybe TRBD1 (5 bases). This clonotype originated in a woman aged 40 to 49 in good health and CMV-seronegative. The CDR3 bases are TGTGCCAGCAGCCTTAGGGGTGACTTTTACAATGAGCAGTTCTTC. Protein product: CASSLRGDFYNEQFF.